The TCR beta chain described here comes from a study of PD-1 blockade in mismatch repair-deficient tumors. On the study more broadly: Patients had about a dozen mismatch repair-deficient cancer types, all previously treated and progressing.

V was shortened by 3 bases and J by 5 bases, with 15 bases between the two germline ends. Germline values: CDR1 KGHSH, CDR2 LQKENI. The CDR3 is 15 amino acids. Using immunoSEQ multiplex PCR, the repertoire was profiled, and TCRdb retains in-frame clones only, with some absent. The data contain about 66,000 clones, about 78% of them seen just once; the ten biggest clones take up roughly 5.5%. Study results and caveats: Tumor-resident clones, often undetectable pretreatment in blood, expanded then contracted after pembrolizumab.

All patients were mismatch repair deficient, assessed by either PCR or immunohistochemistry. TCRs were sequenced from a few patients responding to pembrolizumab. Regarding this clone: Its antigen is not identified.

The chain uses TRBV18 and TRBJ2-3; TRBD2 might be the D (5 bases). This TCR was sampled from an adult with mismatch repair-deficient cancer. This sample comprised peripheral blood, obtained 2 weeks after starting pembrolizumab. The CDR3 DNA reads TGTGCCAGCTCACCCGGGCCGATTGGGAGAGATACGCAGTATTTT. Translation: CASSPGPIGRDTQYF.